This record concerns one TCR beta chain sequence. No antigen is known for it. This entry comes from a study of shared clonotypes between healthy human individuals. Study conclusions and caveats: Clonotype sharing across donors was expected to vary with sequencing depth.

Terminally differentiated effector memory CD45RA+ cells were left out of the naive CD8 fraction, which was CD45RO-negative and positively selected for CCR7. Trimming took 8 bases from V and 5 from J; bases not matched to a gene: 13. Germline-derived CDR1 and CDR2 are SQVTM and ANQGSEA. The CDR3 consists of 15 residues. Sequencing used immunoSEQ multiplex PCR; TCRdb keeps in-frame clones, though not all of them. This sample has about 1,900,000 clones, with about 95% found just once. The material sequenced was naive CD8+ T cells sorted from blood. The chain is built from TRBV29-1 and TRBJ2-5; TRBD1 matches 11 bases. This receptor was identified in a man aged 18-30 years in good health. Here the CDR3 reads CSTGVRTGGAETQYF. For the CDR3, the DNA is TGCAGCACTGGGGTCCGGACAGGGGGCGCTGAGACCCAGTACTTC.